The rows below give T cell receptor beta chains drawn from one sample of a study of early stage breast cancer tumors. TCRdb's copy holds only in-frame clones and misses some; the assay was immunoSEQ multiplex PCR. Seen here are just under 30,000 clones, approximately 85% observed once, and the top ten hold about a tenth. Material: blood. Receptors originate from a person in their fifties or sixties with breast cancer. The CDR3 runs from the conserved cysteine through the conserved F or W. The D gene is left open where the match is weak. Rows give clone size only sometimes, using once, few, many, or a class for an expanded clone.

abundance	v_gene	d_gene	j_gene	CDR3aa	CDR3nt
.	TRBV25-1	.	TRBJ2-5	CASSDQRGYQETQYF	TGTGCCAGCAGTGATCAACGGGGGTACCAAGAGACCCAGTACTTC
.	TRBV7-8	TRBD1	TRBJ1-1	CASSLAGGSEAFF	TGTGCCAGCAGCTTAGCAGGGGGCTCTGAAGCTTTCTTT
.	TRBV6-6	TRBD1	TRBJ1-1	CASSGRDRVSEAFF	TGTGCCAGCAGTGGTCGGGACAGGGTCTCTGAAGCTTTCTTT
few	TRBV19	TRBD2	TRBJ2-1	CASQTSGTTEQFF	TGTGCCAGTCAGACTAGCGGGACGACTGAGCAGTTCTTC
.	TRBV2	.	TRBJ2-7	CASSVYVVGYEQYF	TGTGCCAGCAGTGTTTATGTGGTGGGCTACGAGCAGTACTTC
.	TRBV12-2	.	TRBJ2-5	CASRRTLGRRVQETQYF	TGTGCAAGTCGCCGCACCCTGGGACGTAGAGTTCAAGAGACCCAGTACTTC
.	TRBV4-2	TRBD2	TRBJ2-7	CASSRGLAGGSDEQYF	TGTGCCAGCAGCCGGGGACTAGCGGGAGGATCCGACGAGCAGTACTTC
.	TRBV18	.	TRBJ2-3	CASSPTDTQYF	TGTGCCAGCTCACCGACAGATACGCAGTATTTT
.	TRBV6-1	.	TRBJ2-2	CASSEFVTGELFF	TGTGCCAGCAGTGAATTTGTCACCGGGGAGCTGTTTTTT
.	TRBV5-1	TRBD1	TRBJ1-2	CASSPGGTGGTYGYTF	TGCGCCAGCAGCCCCGGCGGGACAGGGGGGACCTATGGCTACACCTTC
.	TRBV7-2	.	TRBJ2-5	CASSGRHQETQYF	TGTGCCAGCAGCGGACGGCACCAAGAGACCCAGTACTTC
.	TRBV19	.	TRBJ1-1	CASSMRRVMNTEAFF	TGTGCCAGTAGTATGCGCCGGGTCATGAACACTGAAGCTTTCTTT
.	TRBV2	TRBD1	TRBJ1-1	CASNTHGTGGTEAFF	TGTGCCAGCAATACCCACGGGACAGGGGGCACTGAAGCTTTCTTT
.	TRBV5-1	.	TRBJ2-2	CASSFKRSAGELFF	TGCGCCAGCAGCTTCAAGAGGTCGGCCGGGGAGCTGTTTTTT
once	TRBV6-6	.	TRBJ1-1	CASSWDGLNTEAFF	TGTGCCAGCAGTTGGGACGGCCTGAACACTGAAGCTTTCTTT
.	TRBV11-2	.	TRBJ2-2	CASSLWTIGGELFF	TGTGCCAGCAGCCTGTGGACTATTGGCGGGGAGCTGTTTTTT
.	TRBV14	.	TRBJ2-2	CASSNLHGTGELFF	TGTGCCAGCAGCAACCTCCACGGCACCGGGGAGCTGTTTTTT
.	TRBV7-2	TRBD1	TRBJ2-4	CASSPSWDSKNIQYF	TGTGCCAGCAGCCCTTCGTGGGACAGCAAAAACATTCAGTACTTC
few	TRBV5-1	TRBD1	TRBJ1-2	CASSDEGQGGGYGYTF	TGCGCCAGCAGCGACGAGGGACAGGGCGGCGGCTATGGCTACACCTTC